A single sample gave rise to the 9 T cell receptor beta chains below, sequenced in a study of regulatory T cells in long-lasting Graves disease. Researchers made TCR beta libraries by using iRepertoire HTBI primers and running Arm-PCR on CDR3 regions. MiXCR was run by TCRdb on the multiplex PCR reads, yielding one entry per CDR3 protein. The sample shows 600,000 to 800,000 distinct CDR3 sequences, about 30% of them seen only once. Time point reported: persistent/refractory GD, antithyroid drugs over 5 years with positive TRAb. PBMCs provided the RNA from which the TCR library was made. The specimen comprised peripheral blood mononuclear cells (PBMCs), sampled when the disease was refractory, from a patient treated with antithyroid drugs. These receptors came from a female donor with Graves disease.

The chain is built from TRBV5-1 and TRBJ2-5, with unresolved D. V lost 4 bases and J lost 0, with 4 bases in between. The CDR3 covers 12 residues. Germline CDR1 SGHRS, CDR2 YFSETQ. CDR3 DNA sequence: TGCGCCAGCAGCGGCCACCAAGAGACCCAGTACTTC. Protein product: CASSGHQETQYF. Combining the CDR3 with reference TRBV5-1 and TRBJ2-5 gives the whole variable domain KAGVTQTPRYLIKTRGQQVTLSCSPISGHRSVSWYQQTPGQGLQFLFEYFSETQRNKGNFPGRFSGRQFSNSRSEMNVSTLELGDSALYLCASSGHQETQYFGPGTRLLVL.

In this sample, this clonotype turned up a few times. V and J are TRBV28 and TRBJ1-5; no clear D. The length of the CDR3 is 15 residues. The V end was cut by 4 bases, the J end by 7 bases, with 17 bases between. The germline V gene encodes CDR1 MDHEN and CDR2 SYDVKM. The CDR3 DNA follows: TGTGCCAGCAGTTCCCATCACTCCCCAAGGCAGCCCCAGCATTTT. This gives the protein CASSSHHSPRQPQHF.

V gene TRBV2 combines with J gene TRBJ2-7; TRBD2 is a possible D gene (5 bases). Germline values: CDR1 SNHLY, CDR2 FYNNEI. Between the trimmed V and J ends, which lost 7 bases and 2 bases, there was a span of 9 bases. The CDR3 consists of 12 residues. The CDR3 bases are TGTGCCAGCAACGACTACCCCTACGAGCAGTACTTC. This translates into CASNDYPYEQYF.

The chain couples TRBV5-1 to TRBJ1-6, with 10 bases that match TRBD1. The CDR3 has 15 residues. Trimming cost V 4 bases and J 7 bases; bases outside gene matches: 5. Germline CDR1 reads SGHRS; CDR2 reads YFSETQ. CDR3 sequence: CASSQQGQGNSPLHF. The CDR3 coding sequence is TGCGCCAGCAGCCAACAGGGACAGGGGAATTCACCCCTCCACTTT.

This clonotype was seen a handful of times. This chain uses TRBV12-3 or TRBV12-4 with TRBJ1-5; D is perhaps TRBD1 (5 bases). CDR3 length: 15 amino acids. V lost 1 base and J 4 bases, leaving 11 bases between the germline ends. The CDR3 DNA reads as TGTGCCAGCAGTTTAGTGGGGGTTGGAAATCAGCCCCAGCATTTT. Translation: CASSLVGVGNQPQHF.

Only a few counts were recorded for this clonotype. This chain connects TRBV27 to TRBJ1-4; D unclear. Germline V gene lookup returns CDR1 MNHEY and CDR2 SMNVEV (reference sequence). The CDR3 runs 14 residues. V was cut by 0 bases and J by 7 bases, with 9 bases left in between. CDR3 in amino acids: CASSLSRRFEKLFF. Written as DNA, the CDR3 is TGTGCCAGCAGTTTATCTCGGAGATTTGAAAAACTGTTTTTT.

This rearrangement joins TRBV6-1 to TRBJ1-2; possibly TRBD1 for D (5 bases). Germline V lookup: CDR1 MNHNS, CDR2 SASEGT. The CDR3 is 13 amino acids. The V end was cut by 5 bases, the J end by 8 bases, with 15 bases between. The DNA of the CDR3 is TGTGCCAGCAGTCGAGAGGGGAACGACGGCTACACCTTC. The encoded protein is CASSREGNDGYTF.

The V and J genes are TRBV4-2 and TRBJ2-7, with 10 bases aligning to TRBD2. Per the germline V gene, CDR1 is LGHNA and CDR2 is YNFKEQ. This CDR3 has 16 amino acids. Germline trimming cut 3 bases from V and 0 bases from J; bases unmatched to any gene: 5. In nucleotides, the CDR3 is TGTGCCAGCAGCCACGACACTAGCGGGGACTCCTACGAGCAGTACTTC. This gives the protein CASSHDTSGDSYEQYF.

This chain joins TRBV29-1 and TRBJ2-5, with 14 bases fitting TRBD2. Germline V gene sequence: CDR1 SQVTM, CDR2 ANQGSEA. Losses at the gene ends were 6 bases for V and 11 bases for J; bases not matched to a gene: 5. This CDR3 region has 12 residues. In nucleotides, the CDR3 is TGCAGCGTGAGACTAGCGGGAGGGCCGCAGTACTTC. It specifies CSVRLAGGPQYF.